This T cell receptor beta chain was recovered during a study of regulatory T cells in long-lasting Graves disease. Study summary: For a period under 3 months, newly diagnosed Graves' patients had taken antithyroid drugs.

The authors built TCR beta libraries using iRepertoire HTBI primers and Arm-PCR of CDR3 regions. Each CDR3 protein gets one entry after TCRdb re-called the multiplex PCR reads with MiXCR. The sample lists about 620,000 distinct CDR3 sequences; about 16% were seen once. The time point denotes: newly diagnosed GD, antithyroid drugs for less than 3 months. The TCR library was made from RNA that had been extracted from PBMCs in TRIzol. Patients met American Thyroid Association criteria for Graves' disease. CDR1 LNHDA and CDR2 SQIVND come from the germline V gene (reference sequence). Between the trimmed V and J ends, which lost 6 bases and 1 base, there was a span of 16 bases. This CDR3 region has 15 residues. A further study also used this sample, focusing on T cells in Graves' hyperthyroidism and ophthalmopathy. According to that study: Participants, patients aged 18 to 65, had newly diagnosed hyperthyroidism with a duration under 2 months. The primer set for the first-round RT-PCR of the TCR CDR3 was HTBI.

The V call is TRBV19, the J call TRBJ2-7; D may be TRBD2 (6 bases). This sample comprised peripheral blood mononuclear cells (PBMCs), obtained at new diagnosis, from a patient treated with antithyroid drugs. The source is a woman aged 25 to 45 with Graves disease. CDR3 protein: CASRYSGRSSYEQYF. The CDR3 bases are TGTGCCAGTAGATATAGCGGTCGGTCTTCCTACGAGCAGTACTTC.